This passage covers 7 T cell receptor beta chains from one sample sequenced in a study of PD-L1 blockade in urothelial cancer. Stated time point: pretreatment peripheral blood. Sequencing used immunoSEQ multiplex PCR; TCRdb keeps in-frame clones, though not all of them. The sample holds fewer than 65,000 clones, approximately 78% seen once. The sample here was PBMCs, taken around atezolizumab (anti-PD-L1) treatment. These receptors all come from a man between 65 and 85 years old with urothelial cancer.

The chain employs TRBV28 and TRBJ2-7, with 11 nucleotides matching TRBD1. Germline V CDR1 and CDR2: MDHEN, SYDVKM. This CDR3 contains 14 residues. V lost 6 bases, J lost 6 bases, and 7 bases stayed unmatched. CDR3 sequence reads: CASRSGTGGPEQYF. The CDR3 bases are TGTGCCAGCAGGTCCGGGACAGGGGGACCCGAGCAGTACTTC.

The J gene is TRBJ2-7, the V gene TRBV9; the D is unclear. CDR1 and CDR2 from the germline V gene are SGDLS and YYNGEE. V shed 0 bases and J shed 1 base, with 8 bases lying between them. CDR3 length: 14 amino acids. The CDR3 sequence is CASSVDPGSYEQYF. DNA of the CDR3: TGTGCCAGCAGCGTAGATCCAGGTTCCTACGAGCAGTACTTC.

This sequence joins TRBV27 and TRBJ2-1; a possible D gene is TRBD2 (6 bases). Per the germline V gene, CDR1 is MNHEY and CDR2 is SMNVEV (reference sequence). V lost 7 bases and J lost 6, with 19 bases in between. The CDR3 consists of 15 residues. CDR3 residues: CASTPRGGILNEQFF. The CDR3 DNA sequence: TGTGCCAGCACCCCCCGGGGCGGGATTCTCAATGAGCAGTTCTTC.

The rearrangement uses TRBV5-4 and TRBJ1-2; 10 bases are shared with TRBD1. The CDR3 is 14 amino acids. Germline CDR1 is SGHNT and CDR2 is YYREEE (reference sequence). The V segment lost 2 bases and the J segment 10 bases; nucleotides outside the gene matches: 8. The DNA of the CDR3 is TGTGCCAGCAGCTTTGATGGGACAGGGGTCTACTACACCTTC. Translation: CASSFDGTGVYYTF.

The V gene is TRBV7-9, the J gene TRBJ1-4; D is undetermined. V gave up 5 bases and J gave up 10 bases, with 14 bases separating them. This CDR3 comprises 13 residues. CDR1 is SEHNR, CDR2 FQNEAQ, per germline (reference sequence). The CDR3 is CASSPPEIVKLFF. The CDR3 DNA reads TGTGCCAGCAGCCCTCCCGAGATAGTAAAACTGTTTTTT. Full variable domain (outside the CDR3, taken from reference TRBV7-9 and TRBJ1-4): DTGVSQNPRHKITKRGQNVTFRCDPISEHNRLYWYRQTLGQGPEFLTYFQNEAQLEKSRLLSDRFSAERPKGSFSTLEIQRTEQGDSAMYLCASSPPEIVKLFFGSGTQLSVL.

The rearrangement links TRBV27 to TRBJ1-5; tentatively, D is TRBD1 (5 bases). Germline V gene lookup returns CDR1 MNHEY and CDR2 SMNVEV (reference sequence). This CDR3 region has 14 residues. The ends were cut back, 3 bases at V and 7 bases at J, with 13 bases in the middle. The CDR3 coding sequence is TGTGCCAGCAGTTTCGCGGGGGACGGGCAGCCCCAGCATTTT. This translates into CASSFAGDGQPQHF.

This clone came up once. The chain combines TRBV4-1 with TRBJ2-1; D not resolved. V was trimmed by 1 base and J by 6 bases, leaving 10 bases between them. Germline V gene sequence: CDR1 MGHRA, CDR2 YSYEKL. This CDR3 region has 14 residues. The CDR3 DNA follows: TGCGCCAGCAGCCAAGGACTTTCTACCAATGAGCAGTTCTTC. The encoded protein is CASSQGLSTNEQFF.